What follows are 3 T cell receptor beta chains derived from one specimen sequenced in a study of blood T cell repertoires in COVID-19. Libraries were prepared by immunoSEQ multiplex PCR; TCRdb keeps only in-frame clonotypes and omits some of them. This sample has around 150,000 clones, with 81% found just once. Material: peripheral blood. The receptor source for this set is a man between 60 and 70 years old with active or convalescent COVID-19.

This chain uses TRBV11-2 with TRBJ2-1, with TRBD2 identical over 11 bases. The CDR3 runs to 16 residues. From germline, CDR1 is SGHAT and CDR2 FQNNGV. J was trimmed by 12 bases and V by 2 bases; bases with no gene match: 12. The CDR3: CASSLSLLAGEAPQFF. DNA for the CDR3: TGTGCCAGCAGCTTATCCCTACTAGCGGGAGAAGCCCCGCAGTTCTTC.

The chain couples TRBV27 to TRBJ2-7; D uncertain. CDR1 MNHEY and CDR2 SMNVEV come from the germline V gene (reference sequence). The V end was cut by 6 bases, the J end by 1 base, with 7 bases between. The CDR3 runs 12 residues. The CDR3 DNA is TGTGCCAGCAGGGGCAATTCCTACGAGCAGTACTTC. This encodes CASRGNSYEQYF.

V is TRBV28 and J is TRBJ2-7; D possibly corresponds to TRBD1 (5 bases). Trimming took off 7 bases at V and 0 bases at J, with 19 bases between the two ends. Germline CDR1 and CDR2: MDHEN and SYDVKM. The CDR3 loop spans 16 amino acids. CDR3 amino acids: CASTTNAGPSSYEQYF. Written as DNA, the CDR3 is TGTGCCAGCACCACGAATGCAGGGCCGAGCTCCTACGAGCAGTACTTC.